A single TCR beta chain is shown here with its context. This study enrolled people aged 18 to 89 from about two dozen US geographic areas. Under the authors' procedure: The assay estimated nucleated cells by amplifying reference gene primers. Using immunoSEQ multiplex PCR, the repertoire was profiled, and TCRdb retains in-frame clones only, with some absent. V and J calls and clone size follow that table, whereas D and trimming were derived from the DNA. The table has about 320,000 clones, over 75% seen once. The CDR3 extends over 17 amino acids. Germline V gene data show CDR1 as LGHNA and CDR2 as YNFKEQ. V lost 4 bases, J lost 4 bases, and 9 bases stayed unmatched. These data originate in a study of blood T cell repertoires in COVID-19.

V is TRBV4-2 and J is TRBJ2-1; 11 bases map to TRBD2. This TCR was sampled from a man aged 30 to 39 who had recovered from COVID-19. Sequenced material: PBMCs or T cells enriched from blood (not recorded which). The CDR3 DNA follows: TGTGCCAGCAGCCTACAGCCGGGACTAGCGGATTACAATGAGCAGTTCTTC. This translates into CASSLQPGLADYNEQFF.